Listed below are T cell receptor beta chains from one sample, sequenced in a study of blood T cells in healthy people across ages. TCRdb passed the 5' RACE reads through MiXCR, listing each CDR3 protein once. Of roughly 800,000 distinct CDR3 sequences in the sample, roughly 26% were seen once. This sample was also put to use in a study of T cells of mothers and their children.

Sequenced input: blood. These receptors all come from a boy younger than 18 in good health. CDR3s leave out the opening cysteine and the closing phenylalanine or tryptophan. The size field is filled for only some rows; it gives once, few, many or a size class.

>few|TRBV5-1|TRBJ2-6
ASSGGNSGANVLT
>many|TRBV10-3|TRBJ1-4
AISEGTAEKLF
>few|TRBV29-1|TRBJ2-1
SVDYRSAEF
>NA|TRBV29-1|TRBJ2-7
SVQRTSGGWYEQY
>NA|TRBV12-3/TRBV12-4|TRBJ2-5
ASSWTRRETQY
>few|TRBV4-1|TRBJ1-6
ASSHPIWTRGGSPLH
>few|TRBV11-2|NA
ASSYLESEQF
>NA|TRBV6-1|TRBJ2-7
ASDWTDSYEQY
>NA|TRBV29-1|TRBJ2-3
SVDQRGARMDTQY
>NA|TRBV10-3|TRBJ1-1
AIRETGQVNTEAF
>many|TRBV9|TRBJ2-5
ASSPEYQETQY
>NA|TRBV29-1|TRBJ1-2
SVPDGSNYGYT
>NA|TRBV12-3/TRBV12-4|NA
ASRQGTGLNEQF
>NA|TRBV12-3/TRBV12-4|TRBJ2-1
ASSPRRLAEQF
>NA|TRBV19|TRBJ1-2
ASSIDREGRGYT
>few|TRBV7-6|TRBJ2-5
ASSLAITGAETQY
>few|TRBV6-2/TRBV6-3|TRBJ2-5
ASSPRPVAGSGETQY
>few|TRBV7-2|TRBJ2-7
ASSFRRTTGAPKSYEQY
>NA|TRBV6-6|TRBJ2-7
ASTLATGSYEQY
>NA|TRBV7-2|TRBJ2-2
ASSSPGTSRNTGELF
>many|TRBV5-1|TRBJ2-7
ASSLGVSYEQY
>NA|TRBV10-3|TRBJ2-5
AISESGAREQY
>few|TRBV6-1|TRBJ2-1
ASSEGDNEQF
>NA|TRBV30|NA
AWKGDYEQY
>NA|TRBV6-4|TRBJ2-5
ASSPQPSQETQY
>few|TRBV9|TRBJ1-2
ASGRYYGYT
>NA|TRBV7-9|TRBJ1-2
ASSDRDRVNYGYT
>NA|TRBV7-8|TRBJ2-5
ASSLGSGLQETQY
>NA|TRBV11-2|TRBJ2-2
ASSLGVAGTGELF
>few|TRBV7-2|NA
ASSLLSGGAHANEQF
>few|TRBV10-3|TRBJ2-2
AISASGGAHTGELF
>NA|TRBV3-1|TRBJ2-3
ASSQDRTLKGDTQY
>few|TRBV7-6|TRBJ2-5
ASNKDRGFETQY
>NA|TRBV6-1|TRBJ1-2
ASSDYGHSYGYT
>NA|TRBV5-1|TRBJ2-2
ASSLGDQTGELF
>few|TRBV6-1|TRBJ1-2
ASSEGGYSPLTLYGYT
>NA|TRBV27|TRBJ2-1
ASSYGGKGPNEQF
>few|TRBV5-1|TRBJ1-4
ASSLNRGSEKLF
>few|TRBV5-1|TRBJ2-2
ASSLTKGSYTGELF
>NA|TRBV7-3|TRBJ2-1
ASSWGRINEQF